The next 2 T cell receptor beta chains were all read from a single sample in a study of cytomegalovirus exposure and HLA in healthy donors. In the PCR, 60 Vbeta and 13 Jbeta primers were used. The table came from immunoSEQ multiplex PCR; TCRdb's copy has only in-frame clones and leaves some out. The data show roughly 140,000 clones, with 79% seen just once and 5% to 6.5% held by the top ten. The specimen sequenced was PBMCs. Every receptor here comes from a man between 50 and 59 years old in good health and CMV-seropositive.

This chain connects TRBV28 to TRBJ2-5, with TRBD2 matching 10 bases. The J segment lost 4 bases and the V segment lost 7 bases, leaving 12 bases of the junction unmatched. CDR1 is MDHEN, CDR2 SYDVKM, per germline. The CDR3 has 16 amino acids. The CDR3 region has the DNA TGTGCCAGCACCTTAAGGGCTAGCGGGAGAAGAGAGACCCAGTACTTC. As protein: CASTLRASGRRETQYF.

The chain joins TRBV19 to TRBJ2-2; D may be TRBD2 (6 bases). Germline V gene sequence: CDR1 LNHDA, CDR2 SQIVND (reference sequence). The CDR3 is 15 amino acids. The V end was cut by 3 bases, the J end by 8 bases, with 16 bases between. The CDR3 loop reads CASSIGGSMVGELFF. DNA of the CDR3: TGTGCCAGTAGTATTGGAGGGTCCATGGTAGGGGAGCTGTTTTTT.